The 5 T cell receptor beta chains below were found in one sample sequenced in a study of T cells after yellow fever vaccination. TCRdb re-derived calls from the 5' RACE reads in MiXCR, one entry per CDR3 protein. The sample lists 350,000 to 450,000 distinct CDR3 sequences; around 20% were seen once. The material was PBMCs, obtained before the yellow fever booster vaccination. The receptor source for this set is a man younger than 35 who received the YFV17D yellow fever vaccine.

This clonotype was seen repeatedly, ten times or more. The gene calls are TRBV7-2 and TRBJ1-1; D gene unclear. This CDR3 has 14 amino acids. The V gene lost 1 base and the J gene lost 5 bases, with 11 bases spanning the gap. Germline V lookup: CDR1 SGHTA, CDR2 FQGNSA. The CDR3 loop reads CASSLVSGGTEAFF. CDR3 in DNA: TGTGCCAGCAGCTTAGTTTCAGGAGGGACTGAAGCTTTCTTT.

The CDR3 loop reads CASSQDSSGGSGRSQYF. The CDR3 nucleotides are TGCGCCAGCAGCCAAGATTCAAGCGGGGGCTCGGGTCGTTCGCAGTATTTT. The V call is TRBV4-3, the J call TRBJ2-3, with TRBD2 matching 8 bases. CDR1 is LGHNA, CDR2 YSLEER, per germline. This CDR3 has 17 residues. The V segment lost 0 bases and the J segment 10 bases; nucleotides outside the gene matches: 15.

This clonotype was detected only a few times. J is TRBJ2-1 and V is TRBV20-1; tentative D call: TRBD1 (5 bases). CDR3 length: 14 amino acids. The V gene lost 1 base and the J gene lost 6 bases, with 13 bases spanning the gap. Germline lookup yields CDR1 DFQATT and CDR2 SNEGSKA (reference sequence). The CDR3 here is CSARASMGRNEQFF. CDR3 DNA: TGCAGTGCTAGAGCGTCAATGGGGCGCAATGAGCAGTTCTTC.

In its sample, this clonotype was seen a few times. The rearrangement uses TRBV12-3 or TRBV12-4 and TRBJ2-2; 9 nucleotides agree with TRBD1. With V trimmed by 5 bases and J by 3 bases, 4 bases remained unmatched. This CDR3 is 15 amino acids long. The CDR3 loop is CASSGDRADTGELFF. In DNA form, the CDR3 reads TGTGCCAGCAGTGGGGACAGGGCTGACACCGGGGAGCTGTTTTTT.

This rearrangement joins TRBV5-1 to TRBJ1-1; 7 bases map to TRBD1. After removal of 4 bases from V and 3 bases from J, the junction contained 9 bases not matched to a gene. The CDR3 loop spans 15 amino acids. Germline-derived CDR1 and CDR2 are SGHRS and YFSETQ. CDR3: CASSPFTGEDTEAFF. In DNA form, the CDR3 reads TGCGCCAGCAGCCCCTTTACAGGGGAGGACACTGAAGCTTTCTTT.